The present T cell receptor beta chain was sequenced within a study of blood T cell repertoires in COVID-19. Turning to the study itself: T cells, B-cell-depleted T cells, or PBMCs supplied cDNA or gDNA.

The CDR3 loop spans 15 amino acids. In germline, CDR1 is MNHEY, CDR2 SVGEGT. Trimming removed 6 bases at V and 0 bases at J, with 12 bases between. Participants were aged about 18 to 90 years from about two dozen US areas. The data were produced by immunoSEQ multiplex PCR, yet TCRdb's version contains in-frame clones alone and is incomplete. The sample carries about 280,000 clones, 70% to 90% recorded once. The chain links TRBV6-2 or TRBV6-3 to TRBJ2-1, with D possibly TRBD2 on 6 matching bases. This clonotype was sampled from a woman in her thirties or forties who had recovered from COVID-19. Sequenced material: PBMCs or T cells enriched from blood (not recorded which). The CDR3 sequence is CASSFTSPSYNEQFF. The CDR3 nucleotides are TGTGCCAGCAGCTTCACTAGCCCCTCCTACAATGAGCAGTTCTTC.